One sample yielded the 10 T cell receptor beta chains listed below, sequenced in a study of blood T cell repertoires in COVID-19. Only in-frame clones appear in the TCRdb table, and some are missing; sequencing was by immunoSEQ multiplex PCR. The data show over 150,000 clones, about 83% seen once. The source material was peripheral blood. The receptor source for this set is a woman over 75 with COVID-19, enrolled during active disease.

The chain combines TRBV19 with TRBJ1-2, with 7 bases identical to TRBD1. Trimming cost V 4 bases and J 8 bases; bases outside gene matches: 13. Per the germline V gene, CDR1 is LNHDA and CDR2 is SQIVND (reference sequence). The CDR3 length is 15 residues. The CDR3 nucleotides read TGTGCCAGTAGTACCCACCCGATTCCGACAGGGGGCTACACCTTC. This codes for CASSTHPIPTGGYTF.

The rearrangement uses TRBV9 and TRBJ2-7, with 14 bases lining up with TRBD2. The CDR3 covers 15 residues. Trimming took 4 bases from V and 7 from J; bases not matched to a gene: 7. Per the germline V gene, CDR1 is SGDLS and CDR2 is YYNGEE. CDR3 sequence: CASSPRLAGGVEQYF. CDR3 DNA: TGTGCCAGCAGCCCTCGACTAGCGGGAGGGGTTGAGCAGTACTTC.

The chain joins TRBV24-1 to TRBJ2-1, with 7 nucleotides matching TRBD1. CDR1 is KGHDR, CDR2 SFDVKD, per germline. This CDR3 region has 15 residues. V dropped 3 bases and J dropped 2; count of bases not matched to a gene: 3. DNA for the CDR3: TGTGCCACCAGTGATCAAGGGACAGCCTACAATGAGCAGTTCTTC. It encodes CATSDQGTAYNEQFF.

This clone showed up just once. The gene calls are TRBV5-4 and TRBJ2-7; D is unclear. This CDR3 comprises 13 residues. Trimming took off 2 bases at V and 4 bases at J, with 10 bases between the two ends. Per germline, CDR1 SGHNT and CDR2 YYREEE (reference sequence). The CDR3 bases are TGTGCCAGCAGCTTAGATGGGCGATACGAGCAGTACTTC. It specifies CASSLDGRYEQYF.

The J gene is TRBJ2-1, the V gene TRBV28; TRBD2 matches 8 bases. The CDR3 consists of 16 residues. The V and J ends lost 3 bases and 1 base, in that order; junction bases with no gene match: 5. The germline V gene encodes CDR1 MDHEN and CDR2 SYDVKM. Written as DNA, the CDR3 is TGTGCCAGCAGTTTGCCCGGGGGGGTGTCCTACAATGAGCAGTTCTTC. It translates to CASSLPGGVSYNEQFF.

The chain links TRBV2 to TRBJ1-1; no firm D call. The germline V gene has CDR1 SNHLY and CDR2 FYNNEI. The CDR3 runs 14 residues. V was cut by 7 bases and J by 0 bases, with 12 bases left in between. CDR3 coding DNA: TGTGCCAGCAATATACTGGTTATGAACACTGAAGCTTTCTTT. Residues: CASNILVMNTEAFF.

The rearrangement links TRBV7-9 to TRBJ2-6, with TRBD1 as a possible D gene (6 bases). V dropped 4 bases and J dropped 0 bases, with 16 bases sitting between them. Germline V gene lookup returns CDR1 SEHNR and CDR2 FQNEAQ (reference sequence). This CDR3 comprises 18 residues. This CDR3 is CASSSGTPVSSGANVLTF. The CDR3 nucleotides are TGTGCCAGCAGCTCCGGGACACCGGTCAGCTCTGGGGCCAACGTCCTGACTTTC.

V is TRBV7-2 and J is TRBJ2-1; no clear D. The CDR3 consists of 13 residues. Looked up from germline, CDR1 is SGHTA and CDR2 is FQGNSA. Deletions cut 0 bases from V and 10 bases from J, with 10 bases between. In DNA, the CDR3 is TGTGCCAGCAGCTTAGCGCGACTCGGAGAGCAGTTCTTC. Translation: CASSLARLGEQFF.

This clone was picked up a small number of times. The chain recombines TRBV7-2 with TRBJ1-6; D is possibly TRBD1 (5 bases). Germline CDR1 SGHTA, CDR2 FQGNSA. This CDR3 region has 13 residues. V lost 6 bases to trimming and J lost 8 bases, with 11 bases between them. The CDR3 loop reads CASRWGADSPLHF. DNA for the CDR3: TGTGCCAGCAGATGGGGCGCGGATTCACCCCTCCACTTT.

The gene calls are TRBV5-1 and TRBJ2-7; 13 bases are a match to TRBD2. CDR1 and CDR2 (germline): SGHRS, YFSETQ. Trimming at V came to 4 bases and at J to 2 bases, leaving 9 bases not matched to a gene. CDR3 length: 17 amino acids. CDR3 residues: CASSPSYGTSGTYEQYF. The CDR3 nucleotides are TGCGCCAGCAGCCCGTCTTACGGGACTAGCGGGACCTACGAGCAGTACTTC.